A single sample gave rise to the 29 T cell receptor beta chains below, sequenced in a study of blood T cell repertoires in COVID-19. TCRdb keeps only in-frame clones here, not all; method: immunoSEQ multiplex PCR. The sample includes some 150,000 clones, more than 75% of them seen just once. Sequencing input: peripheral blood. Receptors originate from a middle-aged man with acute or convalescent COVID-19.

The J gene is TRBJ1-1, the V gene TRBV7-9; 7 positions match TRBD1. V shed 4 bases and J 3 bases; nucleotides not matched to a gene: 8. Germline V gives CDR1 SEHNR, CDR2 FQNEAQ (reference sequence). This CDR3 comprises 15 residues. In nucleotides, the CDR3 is TGTGCCAGCAGCTCCCTGACAGGGTCAGACACTGAAGCTTTCTTT. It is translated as CASSSLTGSDTEAFF.

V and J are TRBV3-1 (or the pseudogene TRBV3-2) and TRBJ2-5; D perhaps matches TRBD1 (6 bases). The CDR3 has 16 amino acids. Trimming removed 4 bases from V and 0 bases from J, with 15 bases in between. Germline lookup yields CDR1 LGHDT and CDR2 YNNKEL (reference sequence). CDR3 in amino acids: CASSRRQASYQETQYF. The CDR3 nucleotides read TGTGCCAGCAGCCGTCGACAGGCATCCTACCAAGAGACCCAGTACTTC.

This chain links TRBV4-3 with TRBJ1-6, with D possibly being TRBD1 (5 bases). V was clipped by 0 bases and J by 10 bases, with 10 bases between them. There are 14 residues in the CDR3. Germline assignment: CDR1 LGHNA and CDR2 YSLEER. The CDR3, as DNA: TGCGCCAGCAGCCAAGATTGGGGGGGATCACCCCTCCACTTT. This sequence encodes CASSQDWGGSPLHF.

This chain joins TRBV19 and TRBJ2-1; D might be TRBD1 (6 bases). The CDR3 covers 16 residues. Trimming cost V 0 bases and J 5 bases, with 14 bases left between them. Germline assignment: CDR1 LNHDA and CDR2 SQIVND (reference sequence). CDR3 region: CASSIDGQRLHNEQFF. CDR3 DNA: TGTGCCAGTAGTATAGATGGACAGAGATTACACAATGAGCAGTTCTTC.

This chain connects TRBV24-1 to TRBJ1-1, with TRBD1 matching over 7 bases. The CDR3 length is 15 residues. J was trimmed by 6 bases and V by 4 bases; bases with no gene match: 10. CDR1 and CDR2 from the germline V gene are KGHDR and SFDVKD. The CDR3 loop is CATSDSGTAESEAFF. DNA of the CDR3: TGTGCCACCAGTGACTCCGGGACAGCGGAGTCTGAAGCTTTCTTT.

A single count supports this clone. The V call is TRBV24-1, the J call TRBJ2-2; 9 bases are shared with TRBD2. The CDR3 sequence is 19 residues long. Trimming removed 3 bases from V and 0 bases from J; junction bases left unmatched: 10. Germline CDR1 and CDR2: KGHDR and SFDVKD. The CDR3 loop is CATSDTGPAGGANTGELFF. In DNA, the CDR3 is TGTGCCACCAGTGATACTGGACCAGCGGGGGGCGCGAACACCGGGGAGCTGTTTTTT.

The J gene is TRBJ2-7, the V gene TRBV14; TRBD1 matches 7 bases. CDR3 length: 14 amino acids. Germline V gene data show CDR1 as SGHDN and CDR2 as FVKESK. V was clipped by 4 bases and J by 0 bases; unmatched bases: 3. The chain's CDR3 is CASSRGQSSYEQYF. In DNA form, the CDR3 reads TGTGCCAGCAGCCGGGGACAGAGCTCCTACGAGCAGTACTTC.

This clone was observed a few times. The CDR3 loop is CALRGASTDTQYF. The CDR3 nucleotides are TGTGCCTTACGGGGGGCGAGCACAGATACGCAGTATTTT. The chain joins TRBV7-8 to TRBJ2-3; weak D call: TRBD2 (7 bases). Trimming shortened V by 11 bases and J by 0 bases, and 12 bases separated the two germline ends. The CDR3 sequence is 13 residues long. Germline-derived CDR1 and CDR2 are SGHVS and FQNEAQ.

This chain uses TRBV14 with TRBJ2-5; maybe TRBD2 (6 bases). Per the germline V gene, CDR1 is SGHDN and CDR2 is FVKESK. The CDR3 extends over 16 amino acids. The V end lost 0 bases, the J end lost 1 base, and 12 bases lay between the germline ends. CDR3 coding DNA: TGTGCCAGCAGCCAAGATCTTGGGAGGATCCAAGAGACCCAGTACTTC. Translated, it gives CASSQDLGRIQETQYF.

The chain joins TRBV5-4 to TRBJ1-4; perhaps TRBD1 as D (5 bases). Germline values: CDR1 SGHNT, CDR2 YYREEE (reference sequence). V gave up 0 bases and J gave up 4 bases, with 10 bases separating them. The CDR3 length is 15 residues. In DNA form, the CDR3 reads TGTGCCAGCAGCTTGGACGGGGGTGGTAATGAAAAACTGTTTTTT. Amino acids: CASSLDGGGNEKLFF.

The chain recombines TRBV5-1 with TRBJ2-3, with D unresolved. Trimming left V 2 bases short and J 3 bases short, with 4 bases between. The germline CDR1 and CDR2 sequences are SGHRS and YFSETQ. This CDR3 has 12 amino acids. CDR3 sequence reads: CASSFATDTQYF. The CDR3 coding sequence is TGCGCCAGCAGCTTCGCGACAGATACGCAGTATTTT.

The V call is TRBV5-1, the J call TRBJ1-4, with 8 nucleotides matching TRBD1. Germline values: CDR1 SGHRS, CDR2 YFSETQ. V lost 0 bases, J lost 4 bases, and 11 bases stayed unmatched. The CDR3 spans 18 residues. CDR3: CASSLERQGFSVNEKLFF. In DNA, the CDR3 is TGCGCCAGCAGCTTGGAGAGACAGGGGTTTAGCGTTAATGAAAAACTGTTTTTT.

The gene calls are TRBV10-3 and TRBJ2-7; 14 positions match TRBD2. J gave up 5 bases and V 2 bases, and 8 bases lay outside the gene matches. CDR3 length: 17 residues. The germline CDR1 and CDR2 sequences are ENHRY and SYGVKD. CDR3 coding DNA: TGTGCCATCAGTGAGGGACTAGCGGGGGGCAGCATACACGAGCAGTACTTC. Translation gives CAISEGLAGGSIHEQYF.

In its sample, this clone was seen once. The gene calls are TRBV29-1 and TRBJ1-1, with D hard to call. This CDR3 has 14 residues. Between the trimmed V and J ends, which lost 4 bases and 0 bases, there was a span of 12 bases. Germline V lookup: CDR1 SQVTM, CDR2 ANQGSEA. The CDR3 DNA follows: TGCAGCGTTGCCCGACTGGAAATGAACACTGAAGCTTTCTTT. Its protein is CSVARLEMNTEAFF.

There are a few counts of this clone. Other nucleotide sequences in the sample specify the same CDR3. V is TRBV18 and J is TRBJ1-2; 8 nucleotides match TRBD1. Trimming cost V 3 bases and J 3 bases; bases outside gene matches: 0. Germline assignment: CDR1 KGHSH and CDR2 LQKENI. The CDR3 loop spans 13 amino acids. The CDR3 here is CASSPGQDYGYTF. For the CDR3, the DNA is TGTGCCAGCTCACCGGGACAGGACTATGGCTACACCTTC.

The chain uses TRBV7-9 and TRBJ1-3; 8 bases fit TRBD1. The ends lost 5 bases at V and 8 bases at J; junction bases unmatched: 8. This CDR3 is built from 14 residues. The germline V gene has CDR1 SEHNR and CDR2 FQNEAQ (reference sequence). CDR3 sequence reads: CASSPGQARHTIYF. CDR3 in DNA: TGTGCCAGCAGCCCGGGACAGGCCCGACACACCATATATTTT.

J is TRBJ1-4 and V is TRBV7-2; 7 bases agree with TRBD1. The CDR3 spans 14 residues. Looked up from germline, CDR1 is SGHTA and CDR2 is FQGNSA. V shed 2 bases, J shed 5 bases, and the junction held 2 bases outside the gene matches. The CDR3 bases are TGTGCCAGCAGCTTATGGGGACAGAATGAAAAACTGTTTTTT. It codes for CASSLWGQNEKLFF.

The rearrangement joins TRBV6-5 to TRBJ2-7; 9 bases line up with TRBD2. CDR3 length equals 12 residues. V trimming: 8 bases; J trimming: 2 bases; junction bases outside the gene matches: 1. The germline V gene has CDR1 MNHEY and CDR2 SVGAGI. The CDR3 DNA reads TGTGCCAGCGGGACTAGCCCCTACGAGCAGTACTTC. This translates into CASGTSPYEQYF.

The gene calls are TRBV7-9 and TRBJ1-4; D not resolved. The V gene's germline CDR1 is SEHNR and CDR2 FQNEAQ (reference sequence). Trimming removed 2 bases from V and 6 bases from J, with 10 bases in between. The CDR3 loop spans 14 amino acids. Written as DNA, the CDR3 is TGTGCCAGCAGCTTAATGGGCCTGGATGAAAAACTGTTTTTT. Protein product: CASSLMGLDEKLFF.

In nucleotides, the CDR3 is TGTGCCAGCAGCTTAGCAAGAGCGGGGGGGCTCCATGAGCAGTTCTTC. It yields the protein CASSLARAGGLHEQFF. The chain is built from TRBV13 and TRBJ2-1, with 10 nucleotides matching TRBD2. The trim removed 1 base at V and 8 bases at J, leaving 8 bases unmatched. Germline CDR1 PRHDT, CDR2 FYEKMQ (reference sequence). CDR3 length: 16 residues.

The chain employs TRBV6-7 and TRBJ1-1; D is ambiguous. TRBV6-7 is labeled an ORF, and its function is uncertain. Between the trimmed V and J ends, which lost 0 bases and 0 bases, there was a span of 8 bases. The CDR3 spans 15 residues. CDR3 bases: TGTGCCAGCAGTTACTCGCGATTTATGAACACTGAAGCTTTCTTT. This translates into CASSYSRFMNTEAFF.

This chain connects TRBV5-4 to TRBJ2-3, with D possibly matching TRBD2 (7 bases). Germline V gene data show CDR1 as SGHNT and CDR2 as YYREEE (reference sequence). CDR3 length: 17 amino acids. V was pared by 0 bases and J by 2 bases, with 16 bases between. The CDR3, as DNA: TGTGCCAGCAGCTTGGGGGGGGGCTTTTTGATCACAGATACGCAGTATTTT. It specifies CASSLGGGFLITDTQYF.

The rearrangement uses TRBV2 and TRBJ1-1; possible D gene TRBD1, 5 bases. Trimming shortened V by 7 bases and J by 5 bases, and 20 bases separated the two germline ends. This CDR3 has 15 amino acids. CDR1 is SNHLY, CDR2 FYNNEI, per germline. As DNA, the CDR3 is TGTGCCAGCACAATCGGCGGGGGGTGGTTGACTGAAGCTTTCTTT. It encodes CASTIGGGWLTEAFF. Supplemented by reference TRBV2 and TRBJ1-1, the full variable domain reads EPEVTQTPSHQVTQMGQEVILRCVPISNHLYFYWYRQILGQKVEFLVSFYNNEISEKSEIFDDQFSVERPDGSNFTLKIRSTKLEDSAMYFCASTIGGGWLTEAFFGQGTRLTVV.

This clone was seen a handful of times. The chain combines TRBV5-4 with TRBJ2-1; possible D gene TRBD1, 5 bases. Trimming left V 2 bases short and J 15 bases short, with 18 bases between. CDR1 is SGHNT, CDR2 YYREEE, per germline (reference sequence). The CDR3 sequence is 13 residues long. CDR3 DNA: TGTGCCAGCAGCTTACACCAGGGCATAATACTGTTCTTC. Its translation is CASSLHQGIILFF.

In nucleotides, the CDR3 is TGTGCCAGCAGTCGGGGAGGAGGCTATGGCTACACCTTC. This translates into CASSRGGGYGYTF. The chain is built from TRBV6-5 and TRBJ1-2; unclear D gene. CDR1 is MNHEY and CDR2 is SVGAGI in the germline V gene. Trimming pared 5 bases from V and 4 bases from J, leaving 11 bases between. The CDR3 contains 13 residues.

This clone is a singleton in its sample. CDR3 sequence: CASSPTGANTGELFF. CDR3 nucleotide sequence: TGCGCCAGCAGCCCGACAGGGGCGAACACCGGGGAGCTGTTTTTT. This chain links TRBV5-1 with TRBJ2-2; 8 bases are shared with TRBD1. This CDR3 spans 15 amino acids. CDR1 is SGHRS and CDR2 is YFSETQ in the germline V gene. V lost 4 bases and J lost 0; bases outside the gene matches: 2.

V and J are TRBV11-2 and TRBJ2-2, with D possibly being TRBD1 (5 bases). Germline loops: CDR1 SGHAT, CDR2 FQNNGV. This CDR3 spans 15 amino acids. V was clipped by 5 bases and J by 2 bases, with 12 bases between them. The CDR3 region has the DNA TGTGCCAGCAGCGAAGGGGTCACAAACACCGGGGAGCTGTTTTTT. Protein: CASSEGVTNTGELFF.

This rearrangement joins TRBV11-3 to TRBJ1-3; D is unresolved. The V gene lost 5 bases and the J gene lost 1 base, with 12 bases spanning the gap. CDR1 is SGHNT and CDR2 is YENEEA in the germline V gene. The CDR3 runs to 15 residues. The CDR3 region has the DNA TGTGCCAGCAGCCATGGTGAACAGTCTGGAAACACCATATATTTT. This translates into CASSHGEQSGNTIYF.

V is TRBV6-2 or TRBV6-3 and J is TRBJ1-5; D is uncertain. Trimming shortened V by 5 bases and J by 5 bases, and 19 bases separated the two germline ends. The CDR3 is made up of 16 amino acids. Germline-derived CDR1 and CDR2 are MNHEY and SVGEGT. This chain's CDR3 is CASSRQPTFIDQPQHF. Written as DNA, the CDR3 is TGTGCCAGCAGTCGCCAACCGACTTTTATCGATCAGCCCCAGCATTTT.